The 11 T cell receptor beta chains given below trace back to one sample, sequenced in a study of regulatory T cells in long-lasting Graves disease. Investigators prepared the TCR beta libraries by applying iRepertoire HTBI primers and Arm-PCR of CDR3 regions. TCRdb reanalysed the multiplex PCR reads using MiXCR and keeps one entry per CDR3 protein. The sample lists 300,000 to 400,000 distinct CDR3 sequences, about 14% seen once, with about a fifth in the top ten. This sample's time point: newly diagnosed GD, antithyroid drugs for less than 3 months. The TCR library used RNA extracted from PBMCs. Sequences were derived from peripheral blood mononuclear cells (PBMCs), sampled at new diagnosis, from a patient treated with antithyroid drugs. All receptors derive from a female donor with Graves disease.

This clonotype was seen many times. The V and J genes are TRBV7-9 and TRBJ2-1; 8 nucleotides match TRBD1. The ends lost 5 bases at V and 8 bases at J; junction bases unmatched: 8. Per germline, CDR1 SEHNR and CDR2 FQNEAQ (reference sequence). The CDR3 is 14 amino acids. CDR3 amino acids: CASSQGQDPHEQFF. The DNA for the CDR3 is TGTGCCAGCAGCCAGGGACAGGACCCTCATGAGCAGTTCTTC.

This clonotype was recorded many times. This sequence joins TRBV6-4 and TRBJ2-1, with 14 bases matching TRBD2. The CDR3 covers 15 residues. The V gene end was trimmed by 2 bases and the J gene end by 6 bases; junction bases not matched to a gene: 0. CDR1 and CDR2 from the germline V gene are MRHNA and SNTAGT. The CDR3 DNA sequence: TGTGCCAGCAGTGACGGGACTAGCGGGGGCAATGAGCAGTTCTTC. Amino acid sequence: CASSDGTSGGNEQFF.

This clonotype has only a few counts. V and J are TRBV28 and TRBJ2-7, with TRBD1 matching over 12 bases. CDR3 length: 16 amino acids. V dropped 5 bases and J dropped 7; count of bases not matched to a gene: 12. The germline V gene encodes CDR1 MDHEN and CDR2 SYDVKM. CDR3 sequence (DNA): TGTGCCAGCAGTACCTCTTCGGGACAGGGGGCGCGGGAGCAGTACTTC. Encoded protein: CASSTSSGQGAREQYF.

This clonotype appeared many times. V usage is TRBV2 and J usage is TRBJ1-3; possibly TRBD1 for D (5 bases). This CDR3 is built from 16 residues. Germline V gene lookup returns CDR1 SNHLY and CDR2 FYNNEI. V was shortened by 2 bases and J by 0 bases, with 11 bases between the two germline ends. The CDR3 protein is CASSERKGSSGNTIYF. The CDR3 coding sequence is TGTGCCAGCAGTGAAAGGAAGGGGAGCTCTGGAAACACCATATATTTT.

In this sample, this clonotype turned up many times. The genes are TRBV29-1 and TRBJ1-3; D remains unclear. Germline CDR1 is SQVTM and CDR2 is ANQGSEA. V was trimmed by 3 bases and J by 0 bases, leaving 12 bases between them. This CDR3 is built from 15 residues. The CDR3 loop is CSVDKFGSSGNTIYF. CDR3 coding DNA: TGCAGCGTTGATAAATTTGGGAGCTCTGGAAACACCATATATTTT.

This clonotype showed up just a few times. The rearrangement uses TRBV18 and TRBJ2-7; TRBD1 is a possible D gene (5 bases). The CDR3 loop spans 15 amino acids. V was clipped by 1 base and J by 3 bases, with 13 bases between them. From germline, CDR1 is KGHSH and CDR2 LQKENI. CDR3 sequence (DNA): TGTGCCAGCTCACCACAGAATTCTCAGGGCTACGAGCAGTACTTC. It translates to CASSPQNSQGYEQYF.

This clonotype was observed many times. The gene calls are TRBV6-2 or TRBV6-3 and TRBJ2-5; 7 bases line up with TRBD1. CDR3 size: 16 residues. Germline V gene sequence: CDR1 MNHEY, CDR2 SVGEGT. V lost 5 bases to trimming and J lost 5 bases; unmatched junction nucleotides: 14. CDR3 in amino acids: CASSERFLDRRETQYF. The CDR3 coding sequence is TGTGCCAGCAGTGAACGGTTCCTGGACAGGCGGGAGACCCAGTACTTC.

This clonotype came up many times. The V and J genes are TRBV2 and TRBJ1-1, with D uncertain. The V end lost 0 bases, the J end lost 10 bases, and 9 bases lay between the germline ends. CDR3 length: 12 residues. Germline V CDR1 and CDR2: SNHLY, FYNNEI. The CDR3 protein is CASSEAAVGAFF. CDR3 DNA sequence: TGTGCCAGCAGTGAAGCGGCGGTCGGAGCTTTCTTT. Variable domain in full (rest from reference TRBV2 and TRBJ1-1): EPEVTQTPSHQVTQMGQEVILRCVPISNHLYFYWYRQILGQKVEFLVSFYNNEISEKSEIFDDQFSVERPDGSNFTLKIRSTKLEDSAMYFCASSEAAVGAFFGQGTRLTVV.

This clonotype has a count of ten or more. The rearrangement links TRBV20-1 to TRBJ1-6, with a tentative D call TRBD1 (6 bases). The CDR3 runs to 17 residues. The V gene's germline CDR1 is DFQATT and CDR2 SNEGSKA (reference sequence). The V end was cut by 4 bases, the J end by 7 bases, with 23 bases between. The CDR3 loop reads CSATAGDKGHGNSPLHF. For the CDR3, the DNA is TGCAGTGCTACTGCGGGTGATAAGGGACACGGAAATTCACCCCTCCACTTT.

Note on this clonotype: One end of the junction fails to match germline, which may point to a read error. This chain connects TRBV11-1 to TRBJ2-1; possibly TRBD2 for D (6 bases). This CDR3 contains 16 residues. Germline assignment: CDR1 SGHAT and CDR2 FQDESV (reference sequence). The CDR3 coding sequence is TGTGCCAGCCATCCCCTGCGGGGTCCCCAGTTCAATGAGCAGCTCTTC. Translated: CASHPLRGPQFNEQLF.

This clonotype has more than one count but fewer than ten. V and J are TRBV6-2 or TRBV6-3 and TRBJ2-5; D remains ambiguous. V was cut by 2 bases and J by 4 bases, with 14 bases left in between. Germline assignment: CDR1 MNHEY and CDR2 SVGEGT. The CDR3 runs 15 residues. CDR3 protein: CASSYPGVAGETQYF. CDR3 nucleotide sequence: TGTGCCAGCAGTTACCCAGGAGTGGCAGGAGAGACCCAGTACTTC.